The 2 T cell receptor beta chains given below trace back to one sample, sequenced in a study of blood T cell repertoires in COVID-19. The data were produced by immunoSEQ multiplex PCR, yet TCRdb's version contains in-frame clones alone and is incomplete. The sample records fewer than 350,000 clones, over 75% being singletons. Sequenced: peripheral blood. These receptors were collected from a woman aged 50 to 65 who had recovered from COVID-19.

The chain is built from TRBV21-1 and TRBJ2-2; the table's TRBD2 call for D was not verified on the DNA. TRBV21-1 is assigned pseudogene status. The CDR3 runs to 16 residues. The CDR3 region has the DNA TGTGCCAGCAGCAGCCTAGCGGGGGGGAACACCGGGGAGCTGTTTTTT. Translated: CASSSLAGGNTGELFF.

The DNA for the CDR3 is TGCAGTGCTAGTCTAGCTAGCGAGACCCAGTACTTC. As protein: CSASLASETQYF. V gene TRBV20-1 combines with J gene TRBJ2-5; perhaps TRBD2 as D (5 bases). Germline V gene lookup returns CDR1 DFQATT and CDR2 SNEGSKA (reference sequence). Trimming cost V 3 bases and J 5 bases, with 10 bases left between them. This CDR3 is 12 amino acids long.